Only a few counts were recorded for the clone carrying this T cell receptor (beta chain). This entry belongs to a study of control samples from healthy donors and cancer patients. Sequenced by immunoSEQ multiplex PCR; TCRdb stores in-frame clones only, minus some. Of 15,000 to 20,000 clones in the sample, about 82% were seen once. Germline CDR1 is LGHNT and CDR2 is FRNRAP. This CDR3 has 16 amino acids. V gave up 1 base and J gave up 10 bases, with 17 bases separating them. The sequencing input was PBMCs. This receptor was identified in a woman between 65 and 79 years old with colorectal cancer. V usage is TRBV12-5 and J usage is TRBJ1-6; D possibly corresponds to TRBD1 (5 bases). CDR3 protein: CASGLARDGRGSPLHF. The DNA of the CDR3 is TGTGCTAGTGGTTTGGCCCGGGACGGGAGAGGATCACCCCTCCACTTT. Based on the CDR3 plus reference TRBV12-5 and TRBJ1-6, the full variable domain is DARVTQTPRHKVTEMGQEVTMRCQPILGHNTVFWYRQTMMQGLELLAYFRNRAPLDDSGMPKDRFSAEMPDATLATLKIQPSEPRDSAVYFCASGLARDGRGSPLHFGNGTRLTVT.